This passage covers 12 T cell receptor beta chains from one sample sequenced in a study of T cells expressing NK-cell markers (dated by TCRdb to the early 2020s). The receptor library was made with 5' RACE. Instrument on record: Illumina HiSeq 2000. TCRdb reprocessed the sequencing reads and holds a single record per CDR3 protein sequence, with no DNA. This sample's records show approximately 550,000 distinct CDR3 sequences. Clones ranked in the top ten supply approximately 3.6% of the sample. The sample comprised blood T cells: a sorted CD56 or NKG2C T cell subset, CD4+ or CD8+ T cells, or bulk PBMC T cells (not recorded which). These receptors were collected from a man between 18 and 29 years old in good health. Donor details come from another sample of the same person, matched by shared clones.

This chain joins TRBV20-1 and TRBJ1-5; TCRdb lists TRBD1, though no DNA is available to test this call. This CDR3 contains 13 residues. Per germline, CDR1 DFQATT and CDR2 SNEGSKA (reference sequence). CDR3 protein: CSARAGGTQPQHF.

The CDR3 reads CASSSPRGSGRTHNEQFF. This chain joins TRBV12-3 or TRBV12-4 and TRBJ2-1; absent DNA, TCRdb's TRBD2 call cannot be checked. The CDR3 has 18 amino acids.

This chain links TRBV27 with TRBJ2-5; lacking DNA, the TRBD1 call made by TCRdb goes unchecked. This CDR3 has 15 amino acids. The V gene's germline CDR1 is MNHEY and CDR2 SMNVEV (reference sequence). The CDR3 spells CASSLDRAGGETQYF.

This chain uses TRBV12-3 or TRBV12-4 with TRBJ2-5; without DNA, the TCRdb call of TRBD2 cannot be checked. The CDR3 has 17 amino acids. The CDR3 protein is CASSSRLAGGLRETQYF.

The V and J genes are TRBV10-3 and TRBJ1-1; the D call of TRBD1 rests on TCRdb alone, since no DNA is present to check it. The CDR3 is 13 amino acids. Looked up from germline, CDR1 is ENHRY and CDR2 is SYGVKD. The CDR3: CAISDGQGTEAFF.

The rearrangement uses TRBV15 and TRBJ1-5. The V gene's germline CDR1 is LNHNV and CDR2 YYDKDF (reference sequence). The length of the CDR3 is 15 residues. This chain's CDR3 is CATSRDSYLNQPQHF.

The genes are TRBV29-1 and TRBJ1-1. CDR1 SQVTM and CDR2 ANQGSEA come from the germline V gene. This CDR3 is built from 17 residues. This CDR3 is CSVDHLQRGYGNTEAFF.

The rearrangement joins TRBV12-3 or TRBV12-4 to TRBJ2-3; the TCRdb call, TRBD2, lacks DNA for checking. This CDR3 is 18 amino acids long. CDR3 sequence reads: CASSSQGLAGISTDTQYF.

The chain couples TRBV15 to TRBJ1-3; TCRdb lists TRBD1, though no DNA is available to test this call. CDR3 size: 16 residues. Per germline, CDR1 LNHNV and CDR2 YYDKDF (reference sequence). The chain's CDR3 is CATSIVTGPSGNTIYF.

This chain joins TRBV6-5 and TRBJ1-1. This CDR3 is built from 13 residues. In germline, CDR1 is MNHEY, CDR2 SVGAGI. CDR3 region: CASSYDRFYEAFF.

The genes are TRBV25-1 and TRBJ1-4. This CDR3 has 14 amino acids. CDR1 MGHDK and CDR2 SYGVNS come from the germline V gene. CDR3 region: CASSEFTGNEKLFF.

V and J are TRBV6-5 and TRBJ2-4; the TCRdb call, TRBD1, lacks DNA for checking. The CDR3 is made up of 11 amino acids. Germline CDR1 MNHEY, CDR2 SVGAGI. The CDR3 spells CASSLRGSEYF.